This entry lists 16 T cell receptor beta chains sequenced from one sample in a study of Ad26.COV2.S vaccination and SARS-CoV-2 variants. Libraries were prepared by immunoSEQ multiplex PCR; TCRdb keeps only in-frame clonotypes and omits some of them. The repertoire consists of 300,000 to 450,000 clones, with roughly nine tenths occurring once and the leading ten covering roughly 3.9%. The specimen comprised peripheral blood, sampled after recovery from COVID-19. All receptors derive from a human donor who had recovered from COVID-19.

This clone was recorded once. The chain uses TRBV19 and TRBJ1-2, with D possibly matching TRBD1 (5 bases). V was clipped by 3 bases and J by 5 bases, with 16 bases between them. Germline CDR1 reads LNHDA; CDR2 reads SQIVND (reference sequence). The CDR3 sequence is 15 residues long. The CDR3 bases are TGTGCCAGTAGTATCGGGACGGGCTACCTTTATGGCTACACCTTC. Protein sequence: CASSIGTGYLYGYTF.

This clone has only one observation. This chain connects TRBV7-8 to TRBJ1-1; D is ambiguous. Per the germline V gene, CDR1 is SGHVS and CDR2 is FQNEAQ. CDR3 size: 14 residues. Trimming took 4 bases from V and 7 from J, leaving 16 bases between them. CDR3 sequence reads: CASSSEAGGYEAFF. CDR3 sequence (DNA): TGTGCCAGCAGCTCCGAAGCCGGCGGATATGAAGCTTTCTTT. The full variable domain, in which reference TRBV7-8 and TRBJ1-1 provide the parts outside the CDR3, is GAGVSQSPRYKVAKRGQDVALRCDPISGHVSLFWYQQALGQGPEFLTYFQNEAQLDKSGLPSDRFFAERPEGSVSTLKIQRTQQEDSAVYLCASSSEAGGYEAFFGQGTRLTVV.

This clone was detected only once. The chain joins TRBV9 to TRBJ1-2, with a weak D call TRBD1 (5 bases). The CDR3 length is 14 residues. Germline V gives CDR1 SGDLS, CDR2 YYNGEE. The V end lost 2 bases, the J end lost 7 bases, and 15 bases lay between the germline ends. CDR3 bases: TGTGCCAGCAGCGTCGCAGGGACCCCCTCTGGCTACACCTTC. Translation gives CASSVAGTPSGYTF. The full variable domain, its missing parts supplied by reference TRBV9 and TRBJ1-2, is DSGVTQTPKHLITATGQRVTLRCSPRSGDLSVYWYQQSLDQGLQFLIQYYNGEERAKGNILERFSAQQFPDLHSELNLSSLELGDSALYFCASSVAGTPSGYTFGSGTRLTVV.

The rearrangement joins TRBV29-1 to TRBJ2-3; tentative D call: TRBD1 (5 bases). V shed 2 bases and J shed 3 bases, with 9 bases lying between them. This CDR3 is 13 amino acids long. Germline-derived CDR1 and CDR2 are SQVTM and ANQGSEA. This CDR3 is CSVEQGGTDTQYF. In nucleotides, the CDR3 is TGCAGCGTTGAACAGGGTGGGACAGATACGCAGTATTTT.

The CDR3 DNA follows: TGTGCCACCAGCACGGCGGTTGGGGAAAAACTGTTTTTT. Amino acid sequence: CATSTAVGEKLFF. V and J are TRBV15 and TRBJ1-4; unclear D gene. V lost 4 bases and J 8 bases, leaving 11 bases between the germline ends. The CDR3 length is 13 residues. Germline assignment: CDR1 LNHNV and CDR2 YYDKDF (reference sequence). The full variable domain, in which reference TRBV15 and TRBJ1-4 provide the parts outside the CDR3, is DAMVIQNPRYQVTQFGKPVTLSCSQTLNHNVMYWYQQKSSQAPKLLFHYYDKDFNNEADTPDNFQSRRPNTSFCFLDIRSPGLGDTAMYLCATSTAVGEKLFFGSGTQLSVL.

The CDR3 nucleotides are TGTGCCAGCAGCCCAGGGTTTGGGGTCTCAACTAATGAAAAACTGTTTTTT. This sequence encodes CASSPGFGVSTNEKLFF. The chain is built from TRBV7-2 and TRBJ1-4, with D possibly being TRBD1 (5 bases). Deletions cut 5 bases from V and 0 bases from J, with 16 bases between. The CDR3 length is 17 residues. Germline assignment: CDR1 SGHTA and CDR2 FQGNSA.

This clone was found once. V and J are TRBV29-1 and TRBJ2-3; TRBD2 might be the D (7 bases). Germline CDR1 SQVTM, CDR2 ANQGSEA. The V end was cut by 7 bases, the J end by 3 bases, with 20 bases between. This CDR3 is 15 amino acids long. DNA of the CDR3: TGCAGCGGGGGGCGGGGGACCTCCCATACAGATACGCAGTATTTT. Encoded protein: CSGGRGTSHTDTQYF.

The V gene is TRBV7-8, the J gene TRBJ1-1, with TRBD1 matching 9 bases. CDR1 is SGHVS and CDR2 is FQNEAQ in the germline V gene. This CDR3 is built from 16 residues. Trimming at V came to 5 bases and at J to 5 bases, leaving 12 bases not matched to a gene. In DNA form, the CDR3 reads TGTGCCAGCAGCCCGGGACAGGGAGGTTGGGTTACTGAAGCTTTCTTT. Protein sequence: CASSPGQGGWVTEAFF. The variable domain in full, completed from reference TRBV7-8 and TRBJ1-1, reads GAGVSQSPRYKVAKRGQDVALRCDPISGHVSLFWYQQALGQGPEFLTYFQNEAQLDKSGLPSDRFFAERPEGSVSTLKIQRTQQEDSAVYLCASSPGQGGWVTEAFFGQGTRLTVV.

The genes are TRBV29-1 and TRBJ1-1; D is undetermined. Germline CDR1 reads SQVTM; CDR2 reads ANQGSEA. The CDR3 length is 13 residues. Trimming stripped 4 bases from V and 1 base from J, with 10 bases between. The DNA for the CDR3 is TGCAGCGTTGTCTGGATGGGGAACACTGAAGCTTTCTTT. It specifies CSVVWMGNTEAFF.

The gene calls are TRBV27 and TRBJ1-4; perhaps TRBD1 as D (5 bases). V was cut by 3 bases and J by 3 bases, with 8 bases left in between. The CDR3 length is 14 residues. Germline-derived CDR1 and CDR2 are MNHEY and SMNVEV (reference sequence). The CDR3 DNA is TGTGCCAGCAGTTTGACAGTACCTAATGAAAAACTGTTTTTT. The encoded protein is CASSLTVPNEKLFF.

DNA for the CDR3: TGTGCCAGCAGGGGGACAGGGGGCGTGAACACTGAAGCTTTCTTT. Protein: CASRGTGGVNTEAFF. The V and J genes are TRBV2 and TRBJ1-1, with 12 nucleotides matching TRBD1. Trimming removed 6 bases from V and 0 bases from J; junction bases left unmatched: 2. The CDR3 spans 15 residues. Per the germline V gene, CDR1 is SNHLY and CDR2 is FYNNEI.

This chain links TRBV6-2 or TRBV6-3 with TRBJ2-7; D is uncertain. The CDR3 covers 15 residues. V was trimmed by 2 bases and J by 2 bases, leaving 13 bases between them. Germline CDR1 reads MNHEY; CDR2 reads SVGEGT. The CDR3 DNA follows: TGTGCCAGCAGTTACGCCCTTTTTCTGCCCTACGAGCAGTACTTC. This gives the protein CASSYALFLPYEQYF.

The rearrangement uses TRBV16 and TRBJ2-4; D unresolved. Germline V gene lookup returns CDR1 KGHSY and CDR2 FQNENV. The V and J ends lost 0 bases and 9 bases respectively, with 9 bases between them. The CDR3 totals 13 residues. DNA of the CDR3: TGTGCCAGCAGCCAATCCCAGCTAGGCATTCAGTACTTC. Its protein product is CASSQSQLGIQYF.

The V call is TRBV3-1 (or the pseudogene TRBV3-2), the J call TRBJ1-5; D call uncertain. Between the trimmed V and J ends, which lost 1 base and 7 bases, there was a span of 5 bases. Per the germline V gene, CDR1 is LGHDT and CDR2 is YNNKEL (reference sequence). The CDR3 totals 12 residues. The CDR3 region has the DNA TGTGCCAGCAGCCAAGGTGAACAGCCCCAGCATTTT. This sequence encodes CASSQGEQPQHF.

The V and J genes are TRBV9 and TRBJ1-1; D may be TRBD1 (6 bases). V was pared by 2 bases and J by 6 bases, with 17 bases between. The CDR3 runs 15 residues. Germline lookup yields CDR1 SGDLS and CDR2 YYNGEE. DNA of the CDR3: TGTGCCAGCAGCGTGTCCGGGACAATGGGCTCTGAAGCTTTCTTT. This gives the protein CASSVSGTMGSEAFF.

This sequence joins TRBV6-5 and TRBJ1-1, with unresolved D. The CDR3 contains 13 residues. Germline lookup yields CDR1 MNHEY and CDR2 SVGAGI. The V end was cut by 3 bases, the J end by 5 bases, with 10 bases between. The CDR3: CASSYTLGTEAFF. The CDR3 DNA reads TGTGCCAGCAGTTATACTCTCGGTACTGAAGCTTTCTTT.